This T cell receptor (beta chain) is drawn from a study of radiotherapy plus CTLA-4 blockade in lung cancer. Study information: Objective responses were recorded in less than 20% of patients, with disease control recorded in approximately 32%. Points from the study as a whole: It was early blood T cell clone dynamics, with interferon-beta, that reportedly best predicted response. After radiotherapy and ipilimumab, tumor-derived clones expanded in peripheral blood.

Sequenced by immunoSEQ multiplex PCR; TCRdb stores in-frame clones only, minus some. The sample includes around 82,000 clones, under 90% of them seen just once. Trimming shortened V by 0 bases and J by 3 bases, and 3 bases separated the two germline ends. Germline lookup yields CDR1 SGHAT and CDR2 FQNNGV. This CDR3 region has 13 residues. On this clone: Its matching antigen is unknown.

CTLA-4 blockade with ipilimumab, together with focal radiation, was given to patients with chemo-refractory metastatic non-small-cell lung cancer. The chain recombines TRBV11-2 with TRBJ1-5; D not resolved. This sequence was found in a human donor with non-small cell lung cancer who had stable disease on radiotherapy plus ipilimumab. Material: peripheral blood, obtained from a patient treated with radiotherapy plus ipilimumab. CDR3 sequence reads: CASSLEYNQPQHF. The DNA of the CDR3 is TGTGCCAGCAGCTTAGAATACAATCAGCCCCAGCATTTT.